The clone carrying this T cell receptor beta chain showed up many times. Its antigen is not identified. These data originate in a study of beta chain bispecific antibodies for T cell cancers. General study results and limits: The anti-TRBV5-5 antibody also binds TRBV5-6, a similar gene. Normal T cells contributed less of the targeted TRBV signal than the leukemia cells did.

T cells were expanded from blood mononuclear cells for 2 to 4 days with anti-CD3 OKT3 or CD3/CD28 beads. Germline V gene sequence: CDR1 SGHVS, CDR2 FNYEAQ. This CDR3 is 16 amino acids long. The junction had 14 bases not matched to a gene; V was cut back by 3 bases and J by 7 bases. A single record per CDR3 protein comes from TCRdb applying MiXCR to the 5' RACE reads. In the table there are about 20,000 distinct CDR3 sequences, approximately 2.5% of which are singletons. The chain is built from TRBV7-6 and TRBJ2-7, with 8 bases matching TRBD1. The receptor comes from a human donor in good health. Some clones in this sample may be carry-over from other donors' samples. What was sequenced was healthy donor T cells cultured with leukemia cells. CDR3 in DNA: TGTGCCAGCAGCTTGAACACAGGGGGGATCCCATTGGAGCAGTACTTC. Its translation: CASSLNTGGIPLEQYF.